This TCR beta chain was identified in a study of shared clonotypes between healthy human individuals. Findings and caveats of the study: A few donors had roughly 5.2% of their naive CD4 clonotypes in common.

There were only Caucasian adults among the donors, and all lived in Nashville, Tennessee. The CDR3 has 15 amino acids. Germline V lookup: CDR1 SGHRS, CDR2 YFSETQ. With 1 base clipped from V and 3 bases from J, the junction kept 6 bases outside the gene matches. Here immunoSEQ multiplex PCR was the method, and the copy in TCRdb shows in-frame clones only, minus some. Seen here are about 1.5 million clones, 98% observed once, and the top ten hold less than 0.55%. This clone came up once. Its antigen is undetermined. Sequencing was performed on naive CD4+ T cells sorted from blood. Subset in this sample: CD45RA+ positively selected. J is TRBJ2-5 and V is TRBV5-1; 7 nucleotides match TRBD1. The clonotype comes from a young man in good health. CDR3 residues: CASSLLGDREETQYF. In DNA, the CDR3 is TGCGCCAGCAGCTTGTTGGGTGACAGGGAAGAGACCCAGTACTTC.